The subject of this entry is one T cell receptor (beta chain). Its antigen is undetermined. The sample is drawn from a study of T cells expressing NK-cell markers. About the study: Sequencing of TCR beta repertoires drew on sorted CD3+CD56+NKG2C+, CD3+CD56+NKG2C- and CD3+CD56-NKG2C+ T cells.

The germline V gene has CDR1 LGHDT and CDR2 YNNKEL (reference sequence). The CDR3 runs to 15 residues. The authors made TCR beta cDNA libraries by 5'RACE template switching. This switching added a universal primer site and UMIs. No DNA is given; TCRdb re-called the 5' RACE reads and lists each CDR3 protein once. The sample spans some 150,000 distinct CDR3 sequences; the ten largest clones claim more than 10%. General study points: The same clonotypes also predominated in the CD3+CD56-NKG2C+ fraction of several donors. NKG2C+ dominant clonotypes from over 5 donors made up about 1.0-7.5% of CD8+ T cells.

The chain recombines TRBV3-1 with TRBJ1-4. Sequencing input: blood T cells: a sorted CD56 or NKG2C T cell subset, CD4+ or CD8+ T cells, or bulk PBMC T cells (not recorded which). The TCR originated in a man in his late teens or twenties in good health. CDR3 loop: CASSQGAPYNEKLFF.